This T cell receptor (beta chain) derives from a study of blood T cell repertoires in COVID-19 (dated by TCRdb to 2020 to 2022). General notes on the study: Collaborator samples came from the United States, Italy and Spain and covered acute and convalescent phases of COVID-19. The repertoires were made available in a free public database intended to serve as a resource for research on the immune response to SARS-CoV-2. The prospective study material was composed of cDNA or gDNA derived from T cells, B-cell-depleted T cells, or PBMCs. Nearly every sample came with metadata listing a de-identified subject ID, COVID-19 status, age in years and sex. The samples were drawn from the first 160 participants of the ongoing ImmuneRACE study and from 1,254 subjects provided by 6 global collaborators. Where HLA class I and class II types were available, the types were taken from metadata supplied by the sample provider, not from assay-based typing. Subjects who had been exposed to COVID-19, were actively infected with it, or had recovered from it provided the deeply sampled blood TCRbeta repertoires that made up the dataset. What the study reported, not specific to this receptor: The amount of clinical and demographic metadata varied by source and participant and was provided uncurated.

Whole blood was collected in K2EDTA tubes by collaborating institutions according to the institutions' own protocols. For TCRbeta analysis, collaborators shipped samples as frozen whole blood, isolated PBMCs, or DNA extracted from either of those sample types. In its sample, this clone was seen once. It has no known antigen specificity. Base qualities were left out, and no much larger clone turns up one base away. TCRbeta CDR3 regions were amplified from genomic DNA using the immunoSEQ Assay, a bias-controlled multiplex PCR. The paper's data handling went like this. Within the assay, amplification of reference gene primers was used to estimate how many nucleated cells each sample contained. To quantify the absolute abundance of each unique TCRbeta CDR3 rearrangement, sequence reads were collapsed and filtered. For each sample, productive Simpson clonality was calculated as the square root of Simpson's diversity index over productive rearrangements. As stored in TCRdb, this immuneACCESS dataset retains in-frame rearrangements with V and J assigned. A fraction of the clones does not appear; measured against another copy, unresolved V genes explain less than half of the discrepancy, and the remainder lacks a known reason. The D gene and trimming were derived from the DNA, and the V and J assignments and clone size from that table. The sample table lists tens of thousands of clones, roughly 84% of them with a count of one. The ten largest clones represent roughly three fifths of the sample.

The receptor was derived from a man between 65 and 85 years old with acute or convalescent COVID-19. What was sequenced was peripheral blood.

The DNA sequence is given as TGCAGCGTTAGAGGGGGGGGCAAACATGAAAAACTGTTTTTT. Its product reads: CSVRGGGKHEKLFF. Recombination connected TRBV29-1 to TRBJ1-4; the D gene is possibly TRBD1, with 6 bases matching. From its cysteine to its phenylalanine, the CDR3 spans 14 amino acids. Only the CDR3 region is kept as DNA, spanning 42 bases read in frame from base 1. CDR1 and CDR2 are read off the germline V gene as SQVTM and ANQGSEA. Cut back by 5 bases and 6 bases, the V and J ends lie 16 bases apart.